Below, 11 T cell receptor beta chains from the same sample are listed, as sequenced in a study of response to subunit inactivated influenza vaccine. TCRdb re-called the RT-PCR reads through MiXCR, storing one row per CDR3 protein. This repertoire shows 700,000 to 900,000 distinct CDR3 sequences, 21% found once; its top ten account for roughly a tenth. Sequencing used PBMCs from blood, obtained 4 to 6 days after vaccination. Every receptor here comes from a middle-aged man who received an inactivated influenza vaccine.

This clonotype was observed at least ten times. The CDR3 DNA reads TGTGCCACCAGCAGAGAAAATTCACCCCTCCACTTT. It specifies CATSRENSPLHF. The chain couples TRBV15 to TRBJ1-6; D not resolved. V was trimmed by 0 bases and J by 7 bases, leaving 1 base between them. CDR1 and CDR2 (germline): LNHNV, YYDKDF (reference sequence). The CDR3 sequence is 12 residues long.

The gene calls are TRBV20-1 and TRBJ2-7, with D possibly matching TRBD1 (6 bases). Germline V gene lookup returns CDR1 DFQATT and CDR2 SNEGSKA (reference sequence). V was clipped by 5 bases and J by 6 bases, with 23 bases between them. The CDR3 is made up of 15 amino acids. CDR3 residues: CSAPQRQARASEQYF. In DNA form, the CDR3 reads TGCAGTGCTCCCCAACGACAGGCCAGGGCGAGCGAGCAGTACTTC.

V gene TRBV21-1 combines with J gene TRBJ2-2; TRBD1, as called in the table, went unchecked against the DNA. TRBV21-1 is given as a pseudogene. The CDR3 spans 16 residues. CDR3 DNA sequence: TGTGCCAGCAGCACCCGGGGACAGGGGAACACCGGGGAGCTGTTTTTT. It yields the protein CASSTRGQGNTGELFF.

This clonotype was detected only a few times. The CDR3 DNA reads TGCAGTGCTAGAGATTACCGGGGAGTCTACAATGAGCAGTTCTTC. Its protein product is CSARDYRGVYNEQFF. The chain couples TRBV20-1 to TRBJ2-1; possible D gene TRBD2, 5 bases. The CDR3 length is 15 residues. Per germline, CDR1 DFQATT and CDR2 SNEGSKA (reference sequence). Trimming stripped 0 bases from V and 3 bases from J, with 12 bases between.

V and J are TRBV6-2 or TRBV6-3 and TRBJ1-5, with no clear D. V was pared by 0 bases and J by 6 bases, with 12 bases between. The CDR3 is 15 residues long. CDR1 and CDR2 (germline): MNHEY, SVGEGT. For the CDR3, the DNA is TGTGCCAGCAGTTACTCTGCGGGGTTGGGTCAGCCCCAGCATTTT. Translation gives CASSYSAGLGQPQHF.

The chain uses TRBV12-3 or TRBV12-4 and TRBJ2-2; TRBD2 might be the D (6 bases). The CDR3 totals 15 residues. V dropped 5 bases and J dropped 0 bases, with 10 bases sitting between them. The CDR3 protein is CASSVGLANTGELFF. In DNA, the CDR3 is TGTGCCAGCAGTGTGGGACTGGCGAACACCGGGGAGCTGTTTTTT.

This clonotype was detected many times. The rearrangement joins TRBV11-2 to TRBJ2-6; TRBD1 matches at 10 bases. Per the germline V gene, CDR1 is SGHAT and CDR2 is FQNNGV. Unmatched junction bases numbered 9, after V lost 1 base and J lost 0 bases. CDR3 size: 20 residues. CDR3 sequence reads: CASSLVGTGADLSGANVLTF. The DNA for the CDR3 is TGTGCCAGCAGCTTAGTAGGGACAGGGGCCGACCTCTCTGGGGCCAACGTCCTGACTTTC.

V gene TRBV7-8 combines with J gene TRBJ1-5; 8 nucleotides align to TRBD1. J lost 3 bases, V lost 5 bases, and 6 bases had no gene match. The CDR3 has 15 amino acids. CDR1 and CDR2 (germline): SGHVS, FQNEAQ. The CDR3 DNA reads TGTGCCAGCAGCCTCGGACAGGGTCACAATCAGCCCCAGCATTTT. It specifies CASSLGQGHNQPQHF.

This clonotype was seen only a few times. The chain combines TRBV29-1 with TRBJ2-3; D is possibly TRBD1 or TRBD2 (5 bases each). The length of the CDR3 is 14 residues. Deletions cut 7 bases from V and 1 base from J, with 15 bases between. The germline gives CDR1 SQVTM, CDR2 ANQGSEA. The CDR3 region is CSADTGTGTDTQYF. The CDR3 region has the DNA TGCAGCGCCGACACCGGGACGGGCACAGATACGCAGTATTTT.

This chain uses TRBV6-2 or TRBV6-3 with TRBJ2-4, with D perhaps matching TRBD1 or TRBD2 (5 bases each). The CDR3 covers 14 residues. Looked up from germline, CDR1 is MNHEY and CDR2 is SVGEGT. V dropped 7 bases and J dropped 6 bases, with 16 bases sitting between them. The CDR3 nucleotides are TGTGCCAGCAACCTAGCTGGGGCCTTAAACATTCAGTACTTC. As protein: CASNLAGALNIQYF.

This rearrangement joins TRBV5-1 to TRBJ2-7; 12 positions agree with TRBD2. Germline loops: CDR1 SGHRS, CDR2 YFSETQ. After removal of 4 bases from V and 3 bases from J, the junction contained 5 bases not matched to a gene. The CDR3 has 15 residues. CDR3 nucleotides: TGCGCCAGCAGCCTCTTACTAGCGGGGGGCTACGAGCAGTACTTC. Translated, it gives CASSLLLAGGYEQYF.